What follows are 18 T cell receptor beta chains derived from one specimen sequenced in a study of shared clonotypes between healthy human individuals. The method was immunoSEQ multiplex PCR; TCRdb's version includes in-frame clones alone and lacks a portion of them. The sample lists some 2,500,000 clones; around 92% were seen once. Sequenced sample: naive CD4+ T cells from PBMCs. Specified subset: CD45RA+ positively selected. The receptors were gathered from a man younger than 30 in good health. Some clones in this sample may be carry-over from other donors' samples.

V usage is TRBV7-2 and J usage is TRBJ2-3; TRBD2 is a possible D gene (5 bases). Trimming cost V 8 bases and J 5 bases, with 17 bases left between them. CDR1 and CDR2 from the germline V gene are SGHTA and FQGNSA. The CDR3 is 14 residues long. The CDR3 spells CASRLEAEIDTQYF. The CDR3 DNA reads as TGTGCCAGCCGGCTTGAAGCGGAGATAGATACGCAGTATTTT.

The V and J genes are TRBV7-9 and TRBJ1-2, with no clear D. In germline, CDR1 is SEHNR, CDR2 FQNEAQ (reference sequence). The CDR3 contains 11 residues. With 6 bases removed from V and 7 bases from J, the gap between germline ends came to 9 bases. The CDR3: CASSETGGYTF. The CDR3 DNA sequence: TGTGCCAGCAGTGAAACGGGTGGCTACACCTTC.

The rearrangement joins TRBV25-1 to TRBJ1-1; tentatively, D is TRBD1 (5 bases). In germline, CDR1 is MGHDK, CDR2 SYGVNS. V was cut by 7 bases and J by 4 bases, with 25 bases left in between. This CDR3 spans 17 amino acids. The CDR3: CASTPSGRGGRSTEAFF. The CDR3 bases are TGTGCCAGCACCCCGAGCGGGAGGGGTGGCCGGAGCACTGAAGCTTTCTTT.

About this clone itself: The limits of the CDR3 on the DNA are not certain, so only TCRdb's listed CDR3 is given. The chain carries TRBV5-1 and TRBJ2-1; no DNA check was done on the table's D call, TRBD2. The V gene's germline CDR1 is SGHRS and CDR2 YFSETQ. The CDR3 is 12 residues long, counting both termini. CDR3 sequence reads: CASSLVGRGTFF.

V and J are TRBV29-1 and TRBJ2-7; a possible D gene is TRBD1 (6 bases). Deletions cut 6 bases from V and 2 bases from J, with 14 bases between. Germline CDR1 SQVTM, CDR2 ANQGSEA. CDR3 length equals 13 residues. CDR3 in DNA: TGCAGCGTAGACTACACAGGGACCTACGAGCAGTACTTC. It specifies CSVDYTGTYEQYF.

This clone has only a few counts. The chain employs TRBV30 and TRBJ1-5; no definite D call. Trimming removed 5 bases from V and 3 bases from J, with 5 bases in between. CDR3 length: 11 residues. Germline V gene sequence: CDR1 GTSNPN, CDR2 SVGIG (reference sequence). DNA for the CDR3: TGTGCCTGGGGCGACAATCAGCCCCAGCATTTT. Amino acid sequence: CAWGDNQPQHF.

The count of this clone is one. In DNA, the CDR3 is TGTGCCAGCAGCAACAGGGAAGGCCCCTATGGCTACACCTTC. Residues: CASSNREGPYGYTF. This chain connects TRBV2 to TRBJ1-2; maybe TRBD1 (6 bases). V gave up 6 bases and J gave up 4 bases, with 15 bases separating them. The CDR3 runs 14 residues. Germline V gene lookup returns CDR1 SNHLY and CDR2 FYNNEI.

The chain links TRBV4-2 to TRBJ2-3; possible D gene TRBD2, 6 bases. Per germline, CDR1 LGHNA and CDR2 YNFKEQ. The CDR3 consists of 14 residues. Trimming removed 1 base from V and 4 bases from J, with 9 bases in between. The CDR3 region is CASSQGRESDTQYF. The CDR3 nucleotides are TGTGCCAGCAGCCAAGGACGGGAGTCAGATACGCAGTATTTT.

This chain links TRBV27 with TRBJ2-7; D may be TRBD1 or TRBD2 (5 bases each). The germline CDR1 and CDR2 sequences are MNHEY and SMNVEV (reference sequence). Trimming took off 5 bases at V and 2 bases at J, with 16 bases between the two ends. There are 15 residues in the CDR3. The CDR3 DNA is TGTGCCAGCAGTATTAGGGACGGAGGCACCTACGAGCAGTACTTC. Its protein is CASSIRDGGTYEQYF.

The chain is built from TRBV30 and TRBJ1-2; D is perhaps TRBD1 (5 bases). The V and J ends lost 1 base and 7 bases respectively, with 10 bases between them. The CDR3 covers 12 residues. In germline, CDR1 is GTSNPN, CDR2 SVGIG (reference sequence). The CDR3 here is CAWSAGMSGYTF. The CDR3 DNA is TGTGCCTGGAGTGCAGGGATGAGTGGCTACACCTTC. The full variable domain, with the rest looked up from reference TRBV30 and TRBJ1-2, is SQTIHQWPATLVQPVGSPLSLECTVEGTSNPNLYWYRQAAGRGLQLLFYSVGIGQISSEVPQNLSASRPQDRQFILSSKKLLLSDSGFYLCAWSAGMSGYTFGSGTRLTVV.

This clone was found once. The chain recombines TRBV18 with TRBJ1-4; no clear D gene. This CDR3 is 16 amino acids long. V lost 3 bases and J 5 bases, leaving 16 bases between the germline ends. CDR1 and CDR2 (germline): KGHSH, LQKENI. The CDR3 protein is CASSPTASTGNEKLFF. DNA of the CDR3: TGTGCCAGCTCACCTACCGCCTCGACGGGGAATGAAAAACTGTTTTTT.

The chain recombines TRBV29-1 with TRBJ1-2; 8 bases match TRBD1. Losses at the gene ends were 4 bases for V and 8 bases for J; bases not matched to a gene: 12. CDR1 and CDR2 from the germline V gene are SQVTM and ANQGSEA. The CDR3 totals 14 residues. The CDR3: CSVVTGDSAEGYTF. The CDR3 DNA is TGCAGCGTTGTGACAGGGGATAGTGCGGAAGGCTACACCTTC.

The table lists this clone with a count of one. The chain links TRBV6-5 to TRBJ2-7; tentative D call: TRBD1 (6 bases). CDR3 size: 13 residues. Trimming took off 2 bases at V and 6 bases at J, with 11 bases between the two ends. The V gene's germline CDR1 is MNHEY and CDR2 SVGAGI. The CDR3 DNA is TGTGCCAGCAGTTACCACCAGGGGCTCGAGCAGTACTTC. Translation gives CASSYHQGLEQYF.

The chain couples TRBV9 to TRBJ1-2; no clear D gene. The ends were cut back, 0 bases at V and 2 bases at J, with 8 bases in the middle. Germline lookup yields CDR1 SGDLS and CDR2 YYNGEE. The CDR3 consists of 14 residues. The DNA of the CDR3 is TGTGCCAGCAGCGTAGACGAGGGAAACTATGGCTACACCTTC. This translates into CASSVDEGNYGYTF.

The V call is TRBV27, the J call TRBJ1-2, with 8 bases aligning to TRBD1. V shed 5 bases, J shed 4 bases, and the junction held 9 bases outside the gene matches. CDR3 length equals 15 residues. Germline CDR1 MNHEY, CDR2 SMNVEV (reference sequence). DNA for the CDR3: TGTGCCAGCAGTCCCCAGGGGGCCCGATTCTATGGCTACACCTTC. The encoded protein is CASSPQGARFYGYTF.

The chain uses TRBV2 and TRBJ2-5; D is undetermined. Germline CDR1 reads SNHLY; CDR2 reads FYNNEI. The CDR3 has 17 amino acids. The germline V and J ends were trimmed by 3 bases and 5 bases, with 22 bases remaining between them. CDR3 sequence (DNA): TGTGCCAGCAGTGACATGGCGGCGCCCACGTCGAGGGAGACCCAGTACTTC. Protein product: CASSDMAAPTSRETQYF.

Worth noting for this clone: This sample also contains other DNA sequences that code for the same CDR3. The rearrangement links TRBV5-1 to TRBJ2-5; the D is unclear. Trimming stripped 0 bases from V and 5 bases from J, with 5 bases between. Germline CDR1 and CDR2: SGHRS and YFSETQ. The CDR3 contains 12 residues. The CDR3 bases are TGCGCCAGCAGCTTGGACGGGGAGACCCAGTACTTC. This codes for CASSLDGETQYF.

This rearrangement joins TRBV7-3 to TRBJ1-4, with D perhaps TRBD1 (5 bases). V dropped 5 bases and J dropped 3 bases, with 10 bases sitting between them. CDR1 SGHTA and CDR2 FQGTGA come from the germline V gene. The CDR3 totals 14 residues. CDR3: CASSLGGANEKLFF. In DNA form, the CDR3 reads TGTGCCAGCAGCCTCGGGGGAGCTAATGAAAAACTGTTTTTT.